This entry is about one T cell receptor beta chain. This sample was taken from a study of control samples from healthy donors and cancer patients. The assay was immunoSEQ multiplex PCR, and TCRdb's table has in-frame clones only and misses some. The table has 120,000 to 150,000 clones, 91% seen once. The CDR3 totals 11 residues. V gave up 5 bases and J gave up 7 bases, with 9 bases separating them. Germline-derived CDR1 and CDR2 are SNHLY and FYNNEI. Sequenced: blood. This clonotype was obtained from a man aged 30-40 years in good health. The rearrangement links TRBV2 to TRBJ2-7, with D maybe TRBD2 (5 bases). The CDR3 sequence is CASSWTLEQYF. The CDR3 DNA sequence: TGTGCCAGCAGTTGGACTTTGGAGCAGTACTTC. Based on the CDR3 plus reference TRBV2 and TRBJ2-7, the full variable domain is EPEVTQTPSHQVTQMGQEVILRCVPISNHLYFYWYRQILGQKVEFLVSFYNNEISEKSEIFDDQFSVERPDGSNFTLKIRSTKLEDSAMYFCASSWTLEQYFGPGTRLTVT.